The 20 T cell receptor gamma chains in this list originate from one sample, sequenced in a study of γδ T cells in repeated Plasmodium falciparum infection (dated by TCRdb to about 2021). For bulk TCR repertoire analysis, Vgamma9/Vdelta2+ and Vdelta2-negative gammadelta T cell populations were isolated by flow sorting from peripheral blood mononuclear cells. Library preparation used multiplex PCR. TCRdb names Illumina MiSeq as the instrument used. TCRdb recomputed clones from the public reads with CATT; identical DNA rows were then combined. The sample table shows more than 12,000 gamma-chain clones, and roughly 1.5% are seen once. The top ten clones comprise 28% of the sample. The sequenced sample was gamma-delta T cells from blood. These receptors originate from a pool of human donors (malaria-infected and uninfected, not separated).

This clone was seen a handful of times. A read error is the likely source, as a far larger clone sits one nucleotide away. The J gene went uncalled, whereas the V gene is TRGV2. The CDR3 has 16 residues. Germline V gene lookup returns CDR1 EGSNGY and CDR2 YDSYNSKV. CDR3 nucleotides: TGTGCCACCTGGGACGGGCCCGTTTGTGGTTATTATAAGAAACTCTTC. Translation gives CATWDGPVCGYYKKLF.

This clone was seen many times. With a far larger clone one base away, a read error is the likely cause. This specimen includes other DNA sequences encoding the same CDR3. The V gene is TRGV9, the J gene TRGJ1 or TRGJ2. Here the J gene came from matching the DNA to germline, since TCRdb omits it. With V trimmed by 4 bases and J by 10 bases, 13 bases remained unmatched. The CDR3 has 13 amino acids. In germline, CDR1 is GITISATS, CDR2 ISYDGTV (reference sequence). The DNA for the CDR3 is TGTGCCTTGTGGGACCCCCTATCCTCAAAGAAACTCTTT. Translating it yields CALWDPLSSKKLF.

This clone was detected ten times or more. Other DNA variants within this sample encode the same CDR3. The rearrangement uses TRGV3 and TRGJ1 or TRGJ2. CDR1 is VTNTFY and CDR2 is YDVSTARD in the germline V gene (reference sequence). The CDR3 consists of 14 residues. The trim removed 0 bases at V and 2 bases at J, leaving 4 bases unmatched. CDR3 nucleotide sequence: TGTGCCACCTGGGACAGGTTTTATTATTATAAGAAACTCTTT. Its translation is CATWDRFYYYKKLF.

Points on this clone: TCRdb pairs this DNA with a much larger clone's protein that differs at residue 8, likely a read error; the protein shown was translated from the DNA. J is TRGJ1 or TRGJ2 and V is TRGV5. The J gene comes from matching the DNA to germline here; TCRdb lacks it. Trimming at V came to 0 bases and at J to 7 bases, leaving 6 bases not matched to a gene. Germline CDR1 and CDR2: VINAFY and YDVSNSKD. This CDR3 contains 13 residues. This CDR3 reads CATWDRPTYKKLF. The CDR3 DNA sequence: TGTGCCACCTGGGACAGGCCAACGTATAAGAAACTCTTT.

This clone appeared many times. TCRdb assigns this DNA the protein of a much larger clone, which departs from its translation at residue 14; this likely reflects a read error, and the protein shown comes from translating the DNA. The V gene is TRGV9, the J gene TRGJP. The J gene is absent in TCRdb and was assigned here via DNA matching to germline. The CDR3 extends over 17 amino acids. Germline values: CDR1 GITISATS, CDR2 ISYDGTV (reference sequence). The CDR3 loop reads CALWEVQVGLGKKTKVF. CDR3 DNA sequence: TGTGCCTTGTGGGAGGTGCAAGTTGGGTTGGGCAAAAAAACCAAGGTATTT.

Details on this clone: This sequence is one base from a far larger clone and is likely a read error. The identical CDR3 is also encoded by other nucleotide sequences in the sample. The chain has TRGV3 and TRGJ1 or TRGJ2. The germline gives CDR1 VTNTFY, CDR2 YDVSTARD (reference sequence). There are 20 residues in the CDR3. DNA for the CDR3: TGTGCCACCTGGGACAGGCTTTTCGGGGTTTCGACAGTAGATTATTATAAGAAGCTCTTT. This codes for CATWDRLFGVSTVDYYKKLF.

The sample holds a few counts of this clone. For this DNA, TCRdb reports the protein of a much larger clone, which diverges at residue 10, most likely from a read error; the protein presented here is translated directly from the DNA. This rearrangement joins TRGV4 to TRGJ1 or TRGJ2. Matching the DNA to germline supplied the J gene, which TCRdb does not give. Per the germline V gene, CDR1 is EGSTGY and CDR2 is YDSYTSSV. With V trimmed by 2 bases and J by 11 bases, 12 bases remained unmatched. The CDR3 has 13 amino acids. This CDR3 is CATWDAPVTEKLF. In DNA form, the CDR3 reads TGTGCCACCTGGGATGCGCCTGTAACGGAGAAACTCTTT.

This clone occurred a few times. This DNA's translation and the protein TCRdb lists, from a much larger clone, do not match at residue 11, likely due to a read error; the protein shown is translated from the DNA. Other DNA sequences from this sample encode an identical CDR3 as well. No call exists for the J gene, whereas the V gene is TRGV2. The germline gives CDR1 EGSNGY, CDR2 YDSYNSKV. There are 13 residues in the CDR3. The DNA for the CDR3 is TGTGCCACCTGGGACGGGCCTCGCCATAAGAATCTCTTT. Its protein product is CATWDGPRHKNLF.

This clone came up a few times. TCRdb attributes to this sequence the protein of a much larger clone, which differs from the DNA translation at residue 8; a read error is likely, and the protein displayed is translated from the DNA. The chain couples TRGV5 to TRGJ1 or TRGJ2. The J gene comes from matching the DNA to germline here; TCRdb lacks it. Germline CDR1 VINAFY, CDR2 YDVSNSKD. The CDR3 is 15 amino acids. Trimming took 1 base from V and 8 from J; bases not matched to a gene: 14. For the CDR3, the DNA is TGTGCCACCTGGGACAGAACGAGGCCACCGCATAAGAAACTCTTT. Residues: CATWDRTRPPHKKLF.

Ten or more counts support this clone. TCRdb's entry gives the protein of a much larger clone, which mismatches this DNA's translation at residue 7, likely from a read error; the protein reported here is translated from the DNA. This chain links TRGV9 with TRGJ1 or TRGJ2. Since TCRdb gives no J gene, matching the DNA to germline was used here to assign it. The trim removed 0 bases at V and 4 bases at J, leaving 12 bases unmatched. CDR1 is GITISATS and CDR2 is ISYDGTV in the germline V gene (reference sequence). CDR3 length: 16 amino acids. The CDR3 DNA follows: TGTGCCTTGTGGGAGGTGCATGTGGGGTTCTATTATAAGAAACTCTTT. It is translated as CALWEVHVGFYYKKLF.

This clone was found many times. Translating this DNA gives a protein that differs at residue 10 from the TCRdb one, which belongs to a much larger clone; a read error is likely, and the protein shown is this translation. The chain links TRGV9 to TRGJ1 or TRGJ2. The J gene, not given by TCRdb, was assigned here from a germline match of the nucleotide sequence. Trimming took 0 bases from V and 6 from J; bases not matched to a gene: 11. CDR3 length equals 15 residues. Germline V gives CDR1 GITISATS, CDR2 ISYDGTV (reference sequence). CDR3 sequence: CALWEVPVRCYKKLF. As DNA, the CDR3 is TGTGCCTTGTGGGAGGTGCCTGTCCGATGTTATAAGAAACTCTTT.

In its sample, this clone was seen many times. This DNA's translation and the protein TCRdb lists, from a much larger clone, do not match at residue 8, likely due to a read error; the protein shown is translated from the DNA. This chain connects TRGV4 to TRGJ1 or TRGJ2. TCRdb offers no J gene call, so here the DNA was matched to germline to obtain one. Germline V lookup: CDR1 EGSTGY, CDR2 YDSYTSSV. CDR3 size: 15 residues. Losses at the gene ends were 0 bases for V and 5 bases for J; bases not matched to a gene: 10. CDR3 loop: CATWDGPSFDYKKLF. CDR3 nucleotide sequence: TGTGCCACCTGGGATGGGCCTTCCTTTGATTATAAGAAACTCTTT.

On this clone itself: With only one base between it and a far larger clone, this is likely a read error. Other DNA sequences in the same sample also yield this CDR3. The CDR3 nucleotides read TGTGCCTTGTGGGAGCCCGCCTTGAATTACTATAAGAAACTCTTT. It codes for CALWEPALNYYKKLF. The chain is built from TRGV9 and TRGJ1 or TRGJ2. The J gene is not listed in TCRdb, so it was assigned here from a DNA match to germline. Per the germline V gene, CDR1 is GITISATS and CDR2 is ISYDGTV (reference sequence). This CDR3 has 15 residues.

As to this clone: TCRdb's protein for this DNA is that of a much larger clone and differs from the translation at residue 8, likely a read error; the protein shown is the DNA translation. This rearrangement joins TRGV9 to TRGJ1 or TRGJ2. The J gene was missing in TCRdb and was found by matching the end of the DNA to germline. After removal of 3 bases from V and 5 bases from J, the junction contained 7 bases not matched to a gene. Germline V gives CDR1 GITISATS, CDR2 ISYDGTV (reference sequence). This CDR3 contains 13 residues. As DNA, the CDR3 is TGTGCCTTGTGGGAGCCTTCTCATTATAAGAAACTCTTT. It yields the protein CALWEPSHYKKLF.

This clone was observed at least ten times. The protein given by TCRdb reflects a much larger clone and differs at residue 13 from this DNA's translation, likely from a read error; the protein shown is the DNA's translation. CDR3 in amino acids: CALWDQVRELGKRIKVF. The CDR3 nucleotides read TGTGCCTTGTGGGACCAGGTGCGAGAGTTGGGCAAAAGAATCAAGGTATTT. The chain employs TRGV9 and TRGJP. Germline V gene data show CDR1 as GITISATS and CDR2 as ISYDGTV (reference sequence). This CDR3 has 17 residues.

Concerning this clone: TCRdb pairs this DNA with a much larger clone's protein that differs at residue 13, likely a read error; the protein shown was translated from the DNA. This chain's CDR3 is CALWEVHKELGKEIKVF. DNA for the CDR3: TGTGCCTTGTGGGAGGTCCATAAAGAGTTGGGCAAAGAAATCAAGGTATTT. The chain recombines TRGV9 with TRGJP. No J gene was available from TCRdb, and it was assigned here by a germline match of the DNA. Germline-derived CDR1 and CDR2 are GITISATS and ISYDGTV (reference sequence). The length of the CDR3 is 17 residues.

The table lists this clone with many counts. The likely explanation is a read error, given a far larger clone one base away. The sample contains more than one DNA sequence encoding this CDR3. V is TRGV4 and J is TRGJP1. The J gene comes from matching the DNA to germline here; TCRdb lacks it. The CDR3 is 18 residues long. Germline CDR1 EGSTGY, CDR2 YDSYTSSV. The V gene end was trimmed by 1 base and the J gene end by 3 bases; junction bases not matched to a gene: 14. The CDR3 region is CATWDGTPLMATGWFKIF. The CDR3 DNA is TGTGCCACCTGGGATGGTACCCCTTTAATGGCCACTGGTTGGTTCAAGATATTT.

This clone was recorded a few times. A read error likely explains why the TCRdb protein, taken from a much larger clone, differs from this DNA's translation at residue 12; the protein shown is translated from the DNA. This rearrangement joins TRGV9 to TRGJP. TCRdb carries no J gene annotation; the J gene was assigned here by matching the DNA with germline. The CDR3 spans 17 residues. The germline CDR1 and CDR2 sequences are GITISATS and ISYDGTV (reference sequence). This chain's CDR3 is CALWEVILELGRKIKVF. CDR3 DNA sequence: TGTGCCTTGTGGGAGGTGATTCTAGAGTTGGGCAGAAAAATCAAGGTATTT.

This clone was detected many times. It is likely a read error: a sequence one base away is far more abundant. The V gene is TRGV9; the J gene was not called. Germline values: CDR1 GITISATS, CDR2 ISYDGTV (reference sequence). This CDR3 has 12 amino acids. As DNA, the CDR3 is TGTGCCTTGTGGGAGCCATATTATAAGAAGCTCTTT. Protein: CALWEPYYKKLF.

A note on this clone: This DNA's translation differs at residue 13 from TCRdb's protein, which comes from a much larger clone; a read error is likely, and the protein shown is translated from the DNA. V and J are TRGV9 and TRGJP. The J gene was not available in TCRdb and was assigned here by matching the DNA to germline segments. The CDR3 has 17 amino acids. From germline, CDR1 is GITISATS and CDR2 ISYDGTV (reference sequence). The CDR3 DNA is TGTGCCTTGTGGGAGGTTTCCCAAGAGTTGGGCAAAGAAATCAAGGTATTT. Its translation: CALWEVSQELGKEIKVF.